The next 20 T cell receptor beta chains were all read from a single sample in a study of shared clonotypes between healthy human individuals. Terminally differentiated effector memory CD45RA+ cells were excluded from the naive CD8 cells, which were CD45RO-negative and positively selected for CCR7. Method: immunoSEQ multiplex PCR; TCRdb's copy keeps in-frame clones and lacks some. Among about 2.2 million clones listed, about 93% were seen once. The sample comprised naive CD8+ T cells from PBMCs. All receptors derive from a man aged 18 to 35 in good health. Some clones in this sample may be carry-over from other donors' samples.

J is TRBJ2-7 and V is TRBV27; D is unresolved. CDR3 length: 15 amino acids. V lost 1 base and J lost 2, with 12 bases in between. CDR1 is MNHEY and CDR2 is SMNVEV in the germline V gene (reference sequence). The CDR3 nucleotides read TGTGCCAGCAGTTTATTTCCAGGCGTTGCCTACGAGCAGTACTTC. This encodes CASSLFPGVAYEQYF.

The chain couples TRBV27 to TRBJ2-1, with 8 nucleotides matching TRBD2. The CDR3 extends over 14 amino acids. The V and J ends lost 5 bases and 2 bases, in that order; junction bases with no gene match: 2. CDR1 is MNHEY and CDR2 is SMNVEV in the germline V gene (reference sequence). The CDR3 DNA follows: TGTGCCAGCAGTCCTAGCGGGCCCTACAATGAGCAGTTCTTC. As protein: CASSPSGPYNEQFF.

This clone was seen a single time. The chain links TRBV10-2 to TRBJ2-7, with 7 bases that match TRBD1. V lost 7 bases to trimming and J lost 7 bases; unmatched junction nucleotides: 10. Germline loops: CDR1 WSHSY, CDR2 SAAADI. This CDR3 has 13 amino acids. The DNA of the CDR3 is TGCGCCAGCAACTATCAGAGACAGGGAGAGCAGTACTTC. It is translated as CASNYQRQGEQYF.

This clone was seen once. The J gene is TRBJ1-3, the V gene TRBV30; no definite D call. V dropped 5 bases and J dropped 1 base, with 21 bases sitting between them. The CDR3 covers 17 residues. The V gene's germline CDR1 is GTSNPN and CDR2 SVGIG (reference sequence). The CDR3 is CAWSPPGVHRSGNTIYF. The CDR3 coding sequence is TGTGCCTGGTCCCCCCCTGGTGTTCATCGTTCTGGAAACACCATATATTTT.

The table lists this clone with a count of one. CDR3 sequence reads: CASSLGWGGTEAFF. In nucleotides, the CDR3 is TGTGCCAGCAGCTTGGGGTGGGGGGGCACTGAAGCTTTCTTT. The chain carries TRBV13 and TRBJ1-1, with a weak D call TRBD1 (5 bases). The CDR3 consists of 14 residues. V was trimmed by 3 bases and J by 4 bases, leaving 12 bases between them. The germline V gene encodes CDR1 PRHDT and CDR2 FYEKMQ (reference sequence).

CDR3 bases: TGTGCCAGCAGTCCAACTTGGAGCAATCAGCCCCAGCATTTT. It specifies CASSPTWSNQPQHF. The J gene is TRBJ1-5, the V gene TRBV28; D is ambiguous. Trimming removed 5 bases at V and 1 base at J, with 9 bases between. CDR3 length: 14 amino acids. Germline CDR1 MDHEN, CDR2 SYDVKM.

Worth noting for this clone: The sample contains more than one DNA sequence encoding this CDR3. The V and J genes are TRBV27 and TRBJ2-7; 12 nucleotides match TRBD2. The CDR3 loop spans 13 amino acids. The germline V gene has CDR1 MNHEY and CDR2 SMNVEV (reference sequence). Trimming removed 6 bases from V and 5 bases from J; junction bases left unmatched: 2. The CDR3, as DNA: TGTGCCAGCAGCCTAGCGGGAGGGAACGAGCAGTACTTC. Translating gives CASSLAGGNEQYF.

This chain links TRBV5-1 with TRBJ2-2; 13 nucleotides line up with TRBD2. Germline-derived CDR1 and CDR2 are SGHRS and YFSETQ. The CDR3 runs to 16 residues. Unmatched junction bases numbered 4, after V lost 2 bases and J lost 6 bases. CDR3 region: CASSFTSGRAPGELFF. In DNA form, the CDR3 reads TGCGCCAGCAGCTTTACTAGCGGGAGGGCCCCCGGGGAGCTGTTTTTT. Using reference TRBV5-1 and TRBJ2-2 for the parts outside the CDR3, the full variable domain is KAGVTQTPRYLIKTRGQQVTLSCSPISGHRSVSWYQQTPGQGLQFLFEYFSETQRNKGNFPGRFSGRQFSNSRSEMNVSTLELGDSALYLCASSFTSGRAPGELFFGEGSRLTVL.

This sequence joins TRBV27 and TRBJ1-4, with unresolved D. The CDR3 has 14 residues. Germline V CDR1 and CDR2: MNHEY, SMNVEV (reference sequence). V was pared by 5 bases and J by 5 bases, with 12 bases between. The CDR3 region is CASSPILGNEKLFF. The CDR3 DNA reads as TGTGCCAGCAGTCCCATCCTCGGAAATGAAAAACTGTTTTTT.

The V call is TRBV28, the J call TRBJ1-5; TRBD1 might be the D (5 bases). This CDR3 comprises 18 residues. Trimming pared 2 bases from V and 2 bases from J, leaving 19 bases between. The V gene's germline CDR1 is MDHEN and CDR2 SYDVKM. CDR3 in DNA: TGTGCCAGCAGTTTAATGAAGGGGAAGGGAGATGGCAATCAGCCCCAGCATTTT. The encoded protein is CASSLMKGKGDGNQPQHF.

This chain links TRBV27 with TRBJ2-5; TRBD2 matches at 8 bases. V dropped 5 bases and J dropped 1; count of bases not matched to a gene: 3. Germline CDR1 is MNHEY and CDR2 is SMNVEV (reference sequence). The CDR3 runs to 14 residues. The CDR3, as DNA: TGTGCCAGCAGTCCTACTAGCGGCCAAGAGACCCAGTACTTC. It encodes CASSPTSGQETQYF.

This chain links TRBV11-2 with TRBJ2-1; TRBD2 aligns across 8 bases. The J segment lost 0 bases and the V segment lost 2 bases, leaving 6 bases of the junction unmatched. Germline CDR1 is SGHAT and CDR2 is FQNNGV. The CDR3 is made up of 17 amino acids. In DNA, the CDR3 is TGTGCCAGCAGCTTAACCCGACTAGCGAACTCCTACAATGAGCAGTTCTTC. Translated, it gives CASSLTRLANSYNEQFF.

The chain has TRBV27 and TRBJ1-5; the D is unclear. From germline, CDR1 is MNHEY and CDR2 SMNVEV (reference sequence). Between the trimmed V and J ends, which lost 5 bases and 7 bases, there was a span of 9 bases. There are 12 residues in the CDR3. The CDR3 sequence is CASSPDGQPQHF. The CDR3 DNA reads as TGTGCCAGCAGTCCCGACGGCCAGCCCCAGCATTTT.

V gene TRBV5-4 combines with J gene TRBJ2-7; tentative D call: TRBD1 (6 bases). V gave up 4 bases and J gave up 2 bases, with 10 bases separating them. Germline lookup yields CDR1 SGHNT and CDR2 YYREEE (reference sequence). The CDR3 loop spans 13 amino acids. The CDR3, as DNA: TGTGCCAGCAGCCCGGGACACGCCTACGAGCAGTACTTC. Protein product: CASSPGHAYEQYF.

J is TRBJ2-7 and V is TRBV2, with TRBD2 matching over 8 bases. CDR3 size: 13 residues. The junction had 10 bases not matched to a gene; V was cut back by 10 bases and J by 5 bases. Germline V gives CDR1 SNHLY, CDR2 FYNNEI. CDR3 protein: CAISGGDRDEQYF. The DNA of the CDR3 is TGTGCCATCTCGGGGGGGGATAGGGACGAGCAGTACTTC.

This clone turned up a few times. Within the sample, other DNA sequences also encode this same CDR3. V is TRBV19 and J is TRBJ1-1; D is uncertain. Germline V lookup: CDR1 LNHDA, CDR2 SQIVND (reference sequence). The CDR3 is 11 amino acids. Trimming left V 1 base short and J 5 bases short, with 2 bases between. The CDR3 DNA reads TGTGCCAGTAGTATAGGGACTGAAGCTTTCTTT. Translating it yields CASSIGTEAFF.

The chain couples TRBV5-6 to TRBJ1-1; D perhaps matches TRBD1 (5 bases). V shed 4 bases and J shed 2 bases, with 9 bases lying between them. Germline CDR1 SGHDT, CDR2 YYEEEE. This CDR3 region has 13 residues. The CDR3 nucleotides are TGTGCCAGCAGCCAGGGCCCTAACACTGAAGCTTTCTTT. It translates to CASSQGPNTEAFF. Complete variable domain (other parts from reference TRBV5-6 and TRBJ1-1): DAGVTQSPTHLIKTRGQQVTLRCSPKSGHDTVSWYQQALGQGPQFIFQYYEEEERQRGNFPDRFSGHQFPNYSSELNVNALLLGDSALYLCASSQGPNTEAFFGQGTRLTVV.

The CDR3 nucleotides read TGTGCCAGCAGCTGGGGACAGGGACAAGAGACCCAGTACTTC. Translating it yields CASSWGQGQETQYF. This sequence joins TRBV11-2 and TRBJ2-5; 9 positions match TRBD1. The CDR3 is 14 amino acids. Looked up from germline, CDR1 is SGHAT and CDR2 is FQNNGV. V gave up 4 bases and J gave up 2 bases; unmatched junction bases: 2.

Comments on this clone: Distinct nucleotide sequences in the sample also encode this CDR3. The chain uses TRBV7-9 and TRBJ1-3; D not resolved. The CDR3 is 15 residues long. Trimming cost V 4 bases and J 1 base, with 11 bases left between them. CDR1 is SEHNR and CDR2 is FQNEAQ in the germline V gene (reference sequence). The CDR3 DNA follows: TGTGCCAGCAGCTCTCCGGGTATATCTGGAAACACCATATATTTT. Protein product: CASSSPGISGNTIYF. The whole variable domain, filled in from reference TRBV7-9 and TRBJ1-3, reads DTGVSQNPRHKITKRGQNVTFRCDPISEHNRLYWYRQTLGQGPEFLTYFQNEAQLEKSRLLSDRFSAERPKGSFSTLEIQRTEQGDSAMYLCASSSPGISGNTIYFGEGSWLTVV.

The chain has TRBV28 and TRBJ2-3, with 7 positions matching TRBD2. V lost 5 bases to trimming and J lost 3 bases; unmatched junction nucleotides: 8. Looked up from germline, CDR1 is MDHEN and CDR2 is SYDVKM. This CDR3 spans 15 amino acids. CDR3 in DNA: TGTGCCAGCAGTCCCTCCACCGGGAGGACAGATACGCAGTATTTT. It encodes CASSPSTGRTDTQYF.